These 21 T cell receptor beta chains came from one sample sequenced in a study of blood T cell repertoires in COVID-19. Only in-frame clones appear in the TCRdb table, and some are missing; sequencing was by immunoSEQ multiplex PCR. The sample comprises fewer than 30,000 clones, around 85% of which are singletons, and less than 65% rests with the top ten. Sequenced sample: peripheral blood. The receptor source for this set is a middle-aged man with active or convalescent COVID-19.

For the CDR3, the DNA is TGTGCCAGCAGTTATAGAGTAGCTGGTGAGCAGTTCTTC. Protein product: CASSYRVAGEQFF. The J gene is TRBJ2-1, the V gene TRBV6-5; no definite D call. The V end lost 3 bases, the J end lost 9 bases, and 12 bases lay between the germline ends. The length of the CDR3 is 13 residues. In germline, CDR1 is MNHEY, CDR2 SVGAGI.

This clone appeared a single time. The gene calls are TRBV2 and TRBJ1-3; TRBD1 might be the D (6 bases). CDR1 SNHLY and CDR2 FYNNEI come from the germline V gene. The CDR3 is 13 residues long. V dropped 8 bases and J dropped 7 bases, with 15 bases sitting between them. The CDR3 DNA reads TGTGCCAGCTCTGGGGGACAAGGGAACACCATATATTTT. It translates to CASSGGQGNTIYF.

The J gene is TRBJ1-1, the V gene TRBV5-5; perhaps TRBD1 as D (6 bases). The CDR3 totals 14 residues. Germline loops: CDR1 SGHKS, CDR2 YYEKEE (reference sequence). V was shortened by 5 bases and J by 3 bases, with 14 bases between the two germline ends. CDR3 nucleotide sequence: TGTGCCAGCAGATACAGGGCTAGGGACACTGAAGCTTTCTTT. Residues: CASRYRARDTEAFF.

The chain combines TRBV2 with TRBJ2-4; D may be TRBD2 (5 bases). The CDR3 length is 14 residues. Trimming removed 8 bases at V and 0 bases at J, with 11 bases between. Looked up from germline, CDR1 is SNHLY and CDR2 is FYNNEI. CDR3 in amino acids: CASVPGLAKNIQYF. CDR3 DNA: TGTGCCAGCGTCCCGGGGTTAGCCAAAAACATTCAGTACTTC.

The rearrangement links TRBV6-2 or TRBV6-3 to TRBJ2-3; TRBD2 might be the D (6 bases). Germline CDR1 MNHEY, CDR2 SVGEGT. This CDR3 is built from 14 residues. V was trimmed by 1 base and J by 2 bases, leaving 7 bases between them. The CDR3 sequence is CASSYWGVTDTQYF. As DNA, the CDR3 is TGTGCCAGCAGTTACTGGGGGGTCACAGATACGCAGTATTTT.

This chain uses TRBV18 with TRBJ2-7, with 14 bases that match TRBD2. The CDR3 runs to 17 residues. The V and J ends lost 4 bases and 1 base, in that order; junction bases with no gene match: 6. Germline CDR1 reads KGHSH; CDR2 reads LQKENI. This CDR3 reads CASSRGTSGSWSYEQYF. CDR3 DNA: TGTGCCAGCTCACGAGGGACTAGCGGGAGTTGGTCCTACGAGCAGTACTTC. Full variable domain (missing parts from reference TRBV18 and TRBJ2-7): NAGVMQNPRHLVRRRGQEARLRCSPMKGHSHVYWYRQLPEEGLKFMVYLQKENIIDESGMPKERFSAEFPKEGPSILRIQQVVRGDSAAYFCASSRGTSGSWSYEQYFGPGTRLTVT.

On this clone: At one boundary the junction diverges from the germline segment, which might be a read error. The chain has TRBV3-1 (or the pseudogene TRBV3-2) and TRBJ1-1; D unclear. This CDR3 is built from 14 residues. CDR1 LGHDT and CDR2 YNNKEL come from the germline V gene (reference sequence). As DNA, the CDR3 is TGTACCAGCAGCCAAGAGGGCAGTATTTCTGAAGCTTTCTTT. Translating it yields CTSSQEGSISEAFF.

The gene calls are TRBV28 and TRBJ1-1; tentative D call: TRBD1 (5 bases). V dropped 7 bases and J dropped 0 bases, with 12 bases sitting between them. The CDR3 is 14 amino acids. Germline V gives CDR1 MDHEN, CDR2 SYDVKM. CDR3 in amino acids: CASKGGGLNTEAFF. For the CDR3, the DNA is TGTGCCAGCAAGGGCGGGGGGTTGAACACTGAAGCTTTCTTT.

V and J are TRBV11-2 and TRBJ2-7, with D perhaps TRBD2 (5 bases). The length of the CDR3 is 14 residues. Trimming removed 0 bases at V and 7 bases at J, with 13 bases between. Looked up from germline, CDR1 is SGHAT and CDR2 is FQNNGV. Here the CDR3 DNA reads TGTGCCAGCAGCTTAGATCATGGTCCGGGAGAGCAGTACTTC. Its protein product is CASSLDHGPGEQYF.

CDR3 residues: CASSLAQGGKETQYF. The CDR3 DNA reads TGCGCCAGCAGCTTGGCGCAAGGGGGTAAAGAGACCCAGTACTTC. This sequence joins TRBV5-1 and TRBJ2-5; maybe TRBD1 (6 bases). The CDR3 totals 15 residues. Germline V lookup: CDR1 SGHRS, CDR2 YFSETQ. With 0 bases removed from V and 3 bases from J, the gap between germline ends came to 12 bases. The variable domain in full, with the rest retrieved from reference TRBV5-1 and TRBJ2-5, is KAGVTQTPRYLIKTRGQQVTLSCSPISGHRSVSWYQQTPGQGLQFLFEYFSETQRNKGNFPGRFSGRQFSNSRSEMNVSTLELGDSALYLCASSLAQGGKETQYFGPGTRLLVL.

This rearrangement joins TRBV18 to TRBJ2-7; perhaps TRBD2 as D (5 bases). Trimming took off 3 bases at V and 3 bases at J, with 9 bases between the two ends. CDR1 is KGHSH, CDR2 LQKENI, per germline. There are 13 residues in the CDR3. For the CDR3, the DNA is TGTGCCAGCTCACCGACCCGGGACTACGAGCAGTACTTC. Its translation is CASSPTRDYEQYF.

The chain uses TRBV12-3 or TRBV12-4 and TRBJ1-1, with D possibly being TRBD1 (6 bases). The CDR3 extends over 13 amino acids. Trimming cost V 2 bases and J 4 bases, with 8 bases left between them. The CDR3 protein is CASSLSRGTEAFF. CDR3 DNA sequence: TGTGCCAGCAGTTTAAGCAGGGGCACTGAAGCTTTCTTT.

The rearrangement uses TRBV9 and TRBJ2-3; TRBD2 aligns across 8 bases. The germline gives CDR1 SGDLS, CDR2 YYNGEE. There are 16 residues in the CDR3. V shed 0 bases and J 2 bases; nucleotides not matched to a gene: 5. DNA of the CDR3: TGTGCCAGCAGCGTAGGGACTAGCCACCTCACAGATACGCAGTATTTT. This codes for CASSVGTSHLTDTQYF.

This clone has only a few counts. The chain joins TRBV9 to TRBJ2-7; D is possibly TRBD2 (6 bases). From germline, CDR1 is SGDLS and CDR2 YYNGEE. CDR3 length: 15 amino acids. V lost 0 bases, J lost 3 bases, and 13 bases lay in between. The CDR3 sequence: CASSVGGGPVYEQYF. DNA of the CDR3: TGTGCCAGCAGCGTAGGCGGAGGGCCAGTCTACGAGCAGTACTTC.

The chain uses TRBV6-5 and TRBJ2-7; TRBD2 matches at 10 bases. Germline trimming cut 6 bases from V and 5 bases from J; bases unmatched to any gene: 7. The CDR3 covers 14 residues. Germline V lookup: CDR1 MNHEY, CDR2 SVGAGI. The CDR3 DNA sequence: TGTGCCAGCAGCCAAGCGGGGGGGACGCACGAGCAGTACTTC. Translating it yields CASSQAGGTHEQYF.

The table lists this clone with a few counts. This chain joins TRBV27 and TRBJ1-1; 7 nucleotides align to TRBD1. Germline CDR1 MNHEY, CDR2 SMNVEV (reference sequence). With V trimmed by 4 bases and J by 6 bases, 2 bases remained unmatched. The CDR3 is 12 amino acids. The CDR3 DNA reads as TGTGCCAGCAGTTCCGGGACAGCTGAAGCTTTCTTT. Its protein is CASSSGTAEAFF.

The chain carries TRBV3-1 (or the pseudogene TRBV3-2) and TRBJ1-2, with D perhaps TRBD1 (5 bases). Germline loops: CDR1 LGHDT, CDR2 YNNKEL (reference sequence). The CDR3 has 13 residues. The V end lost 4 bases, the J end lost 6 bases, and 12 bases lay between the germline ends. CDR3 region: CASSPRTHNGYTF. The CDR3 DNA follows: TGTGCCAGCAGCCCCCGGACACATAATGGCTACACCTTC.

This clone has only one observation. The CDR3 nucleotides read TGTGCCAGCAGGGAGACAGGGGACAATTCACCCCTCCACTTT. Its translation: CASRETGDNSPLHF. J is TRBJ1-6 and V is TRBV6-6, with 8 bases lining up with TRBD1. With V trimmed by 6 bases and J by 7 bases, 5 bases remained unmatched. The CDR3 has 14 amino acids. Per the germline V gene, CDR1 is MNHNY and CDR2 is SVGAGI (reference sequence).

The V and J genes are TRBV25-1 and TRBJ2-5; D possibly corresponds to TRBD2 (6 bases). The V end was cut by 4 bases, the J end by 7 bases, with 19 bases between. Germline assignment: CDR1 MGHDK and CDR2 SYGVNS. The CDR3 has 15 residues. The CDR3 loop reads CASSGYAAGKRTQYF. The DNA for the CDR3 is TGTGCCAGCAGTGGTTACGCGGCGGGGAAGAGGACCCAGTACTTC.

The CDR3 spells CASSVEDGNYEQYF. The CDR3 DNA reads TGTGCCAGCAGCGTAGAAGACGGGAACTACGAGCAGTACTTC. The gene calls are TRBV9 and TRBJ2-7; possible D gene TRBD2, 5 bases. V lost 0 bases and J lost 3, with 10 bases in between. The CDR3 spans 14 residues. The germline CDR1 and CDR2 sequences are SGDLS and YYNGEE.

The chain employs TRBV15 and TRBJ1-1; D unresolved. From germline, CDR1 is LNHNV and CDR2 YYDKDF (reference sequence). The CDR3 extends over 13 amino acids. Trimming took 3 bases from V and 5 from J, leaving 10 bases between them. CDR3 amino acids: CATSRGRGTEAFF. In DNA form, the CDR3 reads TGTGCCACCAGCAGGGGGAGAGGGACTGAAGCTTTCTTT. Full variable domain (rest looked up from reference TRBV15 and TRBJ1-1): DAMVIQNPRYQVTQFGKPVTLSCSQTLNHNVMYWYQQKSSQAPKLLFHYYDKDFNNEADTPDNFQSRRPNTSFCFLDIRSPGLGDTAMYLCATSRGRGTEAFFGQGTRLTVV.